The 28 T cell receptor beta chains below all came from one sample that was sequenced in a study of response to subunit inactivated influenza vaccine. TCRdb re-called the RT-PCR reads through MiXCR, storing one row per CDR3 protein. Found here are about 530,000 distinct CDR3 sequences, 10% to 15% of them singletons; the top ten hold under 15%. Source: PBMCs from blood, taken 45 days after vaccination. These receptors all stem from a man aged 50-59 years who received an inactivated influenza vaccine.

The chain carries TRBV7-2 and TRBJ2-5; a possible D gene is TRBD1 (6 bases). This CDR3 is built from 15 residues. V shed 1 base and J shed 4 bases, with 13 bases lying between them. Germline V gene lookup returns CDR1 SGHTA and CDR2 FQGNSA. The CDR3, as DNA: TGTGCCAGCAGCTTAGGAATCAGGGGTGGAGAGACCCAGTACTTC. Translating gives CASSLGIRGGETQYF.

This clonotype was seen ten or more times. This chain connects TRBV7-9 to TRBJ2-5; D is uncertain. From germline, CDR1 is SEHNR and CDR2 FQNEAQ (reference sequence). CDR3 length: 13 residues. Trimming pared 0 bases from V and 4 bases from J, leaving 6 bases between. CDR3 loop: CASSLATAETQYF. The CDR3 DNA follows: TGTGCCAGCAGCTTAGCGACGGCAGAGACCCAGTACTTC. Complete variable domain (other parts from reference TRBV7-9 and TRBJ2-5): DTGVSQNPRHKITKRGQNVTFRCDPISEHNRLYWYRQTLGQGPEFLTYFQNEAQLEKSRLLSDRFSAERPKGSFSTLEIQRTEQGDSAMYLCASSLATAETQYFGPGTRLLVL.

The gene calls are TRBV20-1 and TRBJ2-3; no clear D. Looked up from germline, CDR1 is DFQATT and CDR2 is SNEGSKA (reference sequence). CDR3 length: 17 amino acids. Trimming removed 1 base at V and 6 bases at J, with 23 bases between. This chain's CDR3 is CSARALRTRPGLDTQYF. The CDR3 nucleotides read TGCAGTGCTAGAGCCCTCCGGACCAGGCCGGGTTTGGATACGCAGTATTTT.

In its sample, this clonotype was seen a few times. V usage is TRBV27 and J usage is TRBJ1-2; D unclear. Germline lookup yields CDR1 MNHEY and CDR2 SMNVEV (reference sequence). The CDR3 loop spans 15 amino acids. V dropped 3 bases and J dropped 0 bases, with 11 bases sitting between them. CDR3 region: CASSFGRNSNYGYTF. CDR3 nucleotide sequence: TGTGCCAGCAGTTTCGGACGGAACTCTAACTATGGCTACACCTTC.

This clonotype was observed a few times. CDR3 bases: TGTGCCAGCGGACTCACCGGGAGGACTGAAGCTTTCTTT. It codes for CASGLTGRTEAFF. The chain employs TRBV11-2 and TRBJ1-1; unclear D gene. The CDR3 extends over 13 amino acids. In germline, CDR1 is SGHAT, CDR2 FQNNGV. Trimming left V 8 bases short and J 5 bases short, with 15 bases between.

This clonotype was seen many times. The rearrangement links TRBV4-1 to TRBJ1-1; 7 bases line up with TRBD1. CDR3 length: 15 amino acids. CDR1 and CDR2 from the germline V gene are MGHRA and YSYEKL. After removal of 0 bases from V and 4 bases from J, the junction contained 5 bases not matched to a gene. CDR3 in amino acids: CASSQEGAGGTEAFF. DNA for the CDR3: TGCGCCAGCAGCCAAGAAGGAGCAGGGGGCACTGAAGCTTTCTTT.

This clonotype showed up many times. J is TRBJ2-5 and V is TRBV7-6, with TRBD1 matching over 9 bases. Unmatched junction bases numbered 7, after V lost 5 bases and J lost 3 bases. CDR1 SGHVS and CDR2 FNYEAQ come from the germline V gene. The CDR3 length is 15 residues. The CDR3 sequence: CASSAYRDREETQYF. CDR3 bases: TGTGCCAGCAGCGCGTACCGGGACAGGGAAGAGACCCAGTACTTC.

This clonotype was recorded at least ten times. One end of the junction is discordant with germline, which a read error may explain. The gene calls are TRBV5-1 and TRBJ2-1; 11 bases are shared with TRBD2. The CDR3 is 15 amino acids. Germline lookup yields CDR1 SGHRS and CDR2 YFSETQ. The DNA of the CDR3 is TGTGCCAGCAGCTCCACTAGCGGGAGTTACAATGAGCAGTTCTTC. Translating it yields CASSSTSGSYNEQFF.

The sample holds a few counts of this clonotype. The rearrangement uses TRBV7-2 and TRBJ2-1; weak D call: TRBD1 (5 bases). The CDR3 has 15 amino acids. Trimming stripped 9 bases from V and 0 bases from J, with 15 bases between. The V gene's germline CDR1 is SGHTA and CDR2 FQGNSA. The CDR3 bases are TGTGCCAGTACGTTGACAGCTAGCTCCTACAATGAGCAGTTCTTC. Translation gives CASTLTASSYNEQFF.

There are a few counts of this clonotype. The chain joins TRBV29-1 to TRBJ2-1, with 9 positions matching TRBD2. CDR3 length: 13 amino acids. Losses at the gene ends were 0 bases for V and 16 bases for J; bases not matched to a gene: 10. CDR1 is SQVTM and CDR2 is ANQGSEA in the germline V gene. CDR3 region: CSVEDRAGTSLFF. DNA of the CDR3: TGCAGCGTTGAAGATAGGGCCGGGACTAGCCTCTTCTTC.

This clonotype was seen repeatedly, ten times or more. This sequence joins TRBV10-3 and TRBJ2-7; 7 nucleotides align to TRBD2. The junction had 6 bases not matched to a gene; V was cut back by 11 bases and J by 2 bases. This CDR3 is built from 12 residues. CDR1 and CDR2 (germline): ENHRY, SYGVKD. CDR3 nucleotide sequence: TGTGCCGCGTCCGGGGGGACCTACGAGCAGTACTTC. Translation gives CAASGGTYEQYF.

Notes on this clonotype: One end of the junction fails to match germline, which may point to a read error. V usage is TRBV5-1 and J usage is TRBJ2-3; D may correspond to TRBD1 or TRBD2 (6 bases each). CDR1 and CDR2 from the germline V gene are SGHRS and YFSETQ. This CDR3 has 14 residues. The CDR3 region is CDSSFGTREDTQYF. The CDR3 DNA reads TGCGACAGCAGCTTCGGGACACGGGAGGATACGCAGTATTTT.

In this sample, this clonotype turned up a few times. This chain uses TRBV12-3 or TRBV12-4 with TRBJ2-5; TRBD2 might be the D (7 bases). V was cut by 2 bases and J by 4 bases, with 17 bases left in between. This CDR3 is built from 16 residues. CDR3 protein: CASSLRGGLRRETQYF. The CDR3 DNA sequence: TGTGCCAGCAGTTTAAGGGGGGGGCTAAGGAGAGAGACCCAGTACTTC.

This clonotype was counted a few times. The chain joins TRBV28 to TRBJ2-3; 14 bases match TRBD2. The V gene end was trimmed by 6 bases and the J gene end by 6 bases; junction bases not matched to a gene: 11. This CDR3 has 17 amino acids. CDR1 is MDHEN, CDR2 SYDVKM, per germline. The DNA for the CDR3 is TGTGCCAGCAGCGTAACCGGGACTAGCGGGAGATCGGATACGCAGTATTTT. Translation gives CASSVTGTSGRSDTQYF.

The V call is TRBV5-1, the J call TRBJ2-2, with 10 bases aligning to TRBD2. Germline CDR1 is SGHRS and CDR2 is YFSETQ. With V trimmed by 1 base and J by 7 bases, 4 bases remained unmatched. The length of the CDR3 is 15 residues. The CDR3: CASSLLAGEVGELFF. The DNA for the CDR3 is TGCGCCAGCAGCTTGCTAGCGGGGGAAGTCGGGGAGCTGTTTTTT.

The table lists this clonotype with many counts. This chain links TRBV7-6 with TRBJ2-7, with 7 bases lining up with TRBD1. V shed 3 bases, J shed 9 bases, and the junction held 11 bases outside the gene matches. The CDR3 has 14 residues. Germline CDR1 and CDR2: SGHVS and FNYEAQ. The CDR3 nucleotides read TGTGCCAGCAGCTTGGCCGGGACAGACTCAGTGCAGTACTTC. Protein product: CASSLAGTDSVQYF.

This clonotype was detected ten times or more. The V gene is TRBV7-9, the J gene TRBJ2-1; 7 positions match TRBD2. The V gene end was trimmed by 6 bases and the J gene end by 4 bases; junction bases not matched to a gene: 12. The germline CDR1 and CDR2 sequences are SEHNR and FQNEAQ (reference sequence). The CDR3 totals 16 residues. In DNA, the CDR3 is TGTGCCAGCAGTCTACAACGGGAGGCCCCTTACAATGAGCAGTTCTTC. Translation: CASSLQREAPYNEQFF.

This clonotype turned up a few times. The rearrangement joins TRBV4-1 to TRBJ1-3; D is undetermined. Germline assignment: CDR1 MGHRA and CDR2 YSYEKL. The CDR3 loop spans 14 amino acids. The V end was cut by 4 bases, the J end by 2 bases, with 9 bases between. The CDR3 DNA sequence: TGCGCCAGCAGCCCGGGTCTTCCTGGAAACACCATATATTTT. Its protein product is CASSPGLPGNTIYF.

Details on this clonotype: Since a much larger clone is just one base distant, this may be a read error. It is likely a read error, because the conserved phenylalanine at the end of the CDR3 is missing. J is TRBJ1-1 and V is TRBV3-1; possibly TRBD1 for D (6 bases). Between the trimmed V and J ends, which lost 3 bases and 1 base, there was a span of 9 bases. CDR1 is LGHDT and CDR2 is YNNKEL in the germline V gene (reference sequence). The CDR3 extends over 14 amino acids. The CDR3 nucleotides read TGTGCCAGCAGCCATAGACAGGAGAACACTGAAGCTTTCCTT. Translated, it gives CASSHRQENTEAFL.

This chain links TRBV7-2 with TRBJ2-6; tentatively, D is TRBD1 (5 bases). CDR1 and CDR2 (germline): SGHTA, FQGNSA. The CDR3 has 15 residues. V was clipped by 3 bases and J by 3 bases, with 9 bases between them. The CDR3 here is CASSFGQVGANVLTF. The CDR3 DNA is TGTGCCAGCAGCTTTGGACAAGTTGGGGCCAACGTCCTGACTTTC. Combining the CDR3 with reference TRBV7-2 and TRBJ2-6 gives the whole variable domain GAGVSQSPSNKVTEKGKDVELRCDPISGHTALYWYRQSLGQGLEFLIYFQGNSAPDKSGLPSDRFSAERTGGSVSTLTIQRTQQEDSAVYLCASSFGQVGANVLTFGAGSRLTVL.

This clonotype was recorded at least ten times. The V and J genes are TRBV7-2 and TRBJ1-6, with 7 bases that match TRBD1. CDR1 SGHTA and CDR2 FQGNSA come from the germline V gene. The CDR3 runs 14 residues. The J segment lost 9 bases and the V segment lost 1 base, leaving 3 bases of the junction unmatched. CDR3: CASSLDSGGSPLHF. CDR3 in DNA: TGTGCCAGCAGCTTAGACTCAGGGGGTTCACCCCTCCACTTT.

V usage is TRBV5-6 and J usage is TRBJ2-7; 9 bases fit TRBD2. The V gene end was trimmed by 4 bases and the J gene end by 2 bases; junction bases not matched to a gene: 7. The length of the CDR3 is 15 residues. From germline, CDR1 is SGHDT and CDR2 YYEEEE. The CDR3 loop reads CASSIGGGRAYEQYF. In DNA, the CDR3 is TGTGCCAGCAGCATAGGAGGCGGGAGGGCCTACGAGCAGTACTTC. Full variable domain (missing parts from reference TRBV5-6 and TRBJ2-7): DAGVTQSPTHLIKTRGQQVTLRCSPKSGHDTVSWYQQALGQGPQFIFQYYEEEERQRGNFPDRFSGHQFPNYSSELNVNALLLGDSALYLCASSIGGGRAYEQYFGPGTRLTVT.

The genes are TRBV5-1 and TRBJ2-6; weak D call: TRBD1 (6 bases). This CDR3 is 15 amino acids long. The germline V gene encodes CDR1 SGHRS and CDR2 YFSETQ. V shed 4 bases and J shed 1 base, with 9 bases lying between them. The CDR3 DNA reads as TGCGCCAGCAGCGTGGGGGCTTCTGGGGCCAACGTCCTGACTTTC. Protein sequence: CASSVGASGANVLTF.

J is TRBJ1-5 and V is TRBV15; possible D gene TRBD1, 6 bases. The germline V and J ends were trimmed by 2 bases and 3 bases, with 14 bases remaining between them. Germline V gives CDR1 LNHNV, CDR2 YYDKDF (reference sequence). This CDR3 region has 16 residues. Written as DNA, the CDR3 is TGTGCCACCAGCAGAAGGGGGGGACACCCCAATCAGCCCCAGCATTTT. Translating it yields CATSRRGGHPNQPQHF.

This clonotype was picked up many times. The chain has TRBV15 and TRBJ2-7, with 9 bases aligning to TRBD1. Trimming took 0 bases from V and 6 from J; bases not matched to a gene: 9. CDR1 and CDR2 from the germline V gene are LNHNV and YYDKDF (reference sequence). The CDR3 runs to 16 residues. The CDR3 sequence: CATSRDIWGQGSEQYF. The DNA of the CDR3 is TGTGCCACCAGCAGAGATATATGGGGACAGGGCAGCGAGCAGTACTTC.

This clonotype was seen at least ten times. V is TRBV20-1 and J is TRBJ2-2; D not certain. V lost 0 bases and J 4 bases, leaving 3 bases between the germline ends. Germline CDR1 is DFQATT and CDR2 is SNEGSKA (reference sequence). CDR3 length equals 12 residues. CDR3 sequence: CSARDSTGELFF. The CDR3 nucleotides are TGCAGTGCTAGAGACTCCACCGGGGAGCTGTTTTTT.

In its sample, this clonotype was seen a few times. The chain is built from TRBV6-1 and TRBJ2-3; 10 bases line up with TRBD2. V was clipped by 8 bases and J by 6 bases; unmatched bases: 8. The germline V gene encodes CDR1 MNHNS and CDR2 SASEGT. The CDR3 has 14 residues. The DNA for the CDR3 is TGTGCCAGCGGCAGGACTAGCGGATGGGATACGCAGTATTTT. Its translation: CASGRTSGWDTQYF.

This clonotype was seen more than once but under ten times. This sequence joins TRBV7-2 and TRBJ2-7; 12 bases fit TRBD2. The V segment lost 3 bases and the J segment 9 bases; nucleotides outside the gene matches: 15. The CDR3 is 17 residues long. The germline V gene has CDR1 SGHTA and CDR2 FQGNSA. CDR3 residues: CASSFDSGLAGTVRQYF. Here the CDR3 DNA reads TGTGCCAGCAGCTTCGACAGCGGACTAGCGGGGACCGTCCGGCAGTACTTC.